This is a list of T cell receptor beta chains from one sample in a study of blood T cell repertoires in COVID-19. The table came from immunoSEQ multiplex PCR; TCRdb's copy has only in-frame clones and leaves some out. The data hold roughly 360,000 clones, with roughly 80% observed a single time. Sequencing input: PBMCs or T cells enriched from blood (not recorded which). The source of these receptors is a woman between 50 and 59 years old who had recovered from COVID-19. Both conserved end residues are part of each CDR3. Clone sizes are given selectively: once, few, many, or a class where the clone is expanded.

j_call v_call clone_size cdr3_aa
TRBJ2-5 TRBV3-1/TRBV3-2 NA CASSQKTSLQETQYF
TRBJ1-1 TRBV6-2/TRBV6-3 NA CASSYSASMPEAFF
TRBJ1-2 TRBV12-3/TRBV12-4 NA CASSFTADGYTF
TRBJ1-1 TRBV12-3/TRBV12-4 NA CASSLSRVAEAFF
TRBJ1-1 TRBV11-2 NA CASSHHSGYTEAFF
TRBJ2-1 TRBV13 NA CASSGGQGVTQREQFF
TRBJ1-1 TRBV27 NA CASSLWVRQGETEAFF
TRBJ1-1 TRBV2 NA CASSEMLSSTEAFF
TRBJ1-1 TRBV27 NA CASSPQGAKYSTEAFF
TRBJ1-1 TRBV2 NA CASRPSGTRNTEAFF
TRBJ2-7 TRBV10-3 NA CAISESASGSEQYF
TRBJ1-2 TRBV5-4 few CASSPGGGTSHAYGYTF
TRBJ2-1 TRBV24-1 NA CATSDSRTGGVEQFF
TRBJ1-2 TRBV19 NA CASTLQGFNYGYTF
TRBJ1-1 TRBV6-2/TRBV6-3 few CASSSILMNTEAFF
TRBJ2-7 TRBV18 NA CASSPSGTSGRAVYEQYF
TRBJ2-3 TRBV29-1 NA CSVDSGLLTDTQYF